The entry below gives a single T cell receptor beta chain sequence along with its context. Its antigen remains undetermined. Base quality data are lacking; no much larger clone is found one base away. This sample is part of a study of blood T cell repertoires in COVID-19 (dated by TCRdb to about 2020). Notes on the research overall: Samples from collaborators originated in the United States, Italy and Spain and spanned both the acute and convalescent phases of COVID-19. The prospective study material was composed of cDNA or gDNA derived from T cells, B-cell-depleted T cells, or PBMCs. Deeply sampled blood TCRbeta repertoires from subjects exposed to, actively infected with, or recovered from COVID-19 were included in the dataset. The repertoires were released in a freely available public database intended as a resource for research on the immune response to SARS-CoV-2. The samples were drawn from the first 160 participants of the ongoing ImmuneRACE study and from 950 to 1,500 subjects provided by 6 global collaborators. A de-identified subject ID, COVID-19 status, age in years and sex were almost always included in the sample metadata. Where available, HLA class I and class II types were obtained from metadata supplied by the sample provider rather than from assay-based typing.

The collaborating institutions used their own protocols to collect whole blood in K2EDTA tubes. Collaborator samples were shipped for TCRbeta analysis as frozen whole blood, isolated PBMCs, or DNA extracted from either sample type. Here is what the overall study found, with its caveats: The amount of clinical and demographic metadata varied by source and participant and was provided uncurated.

V is shortened by 1 base, J by 5 bases, and the region joining them spans 26 bases. The CDR3 runs 19 amino acids, cysteine and phenylalanine included. Here the CDR3 DNA is all that survives: 57 bases in frame from base 1. CDR1 MGHRA and CDR2 YSYEKL were looked up in the germline V gene. TCRbeta CDR3 regions were amplified from genomic DNA using the immunoSEQ Assay, a bias-controlled multiplex PCR. As for the original processing: Within the assay, amplification of reference gene primers was used to estimate how many nucleated cells each sample contained. To quantify the absolute abundance of each unique TCRbeta CDR3 rearrangement, sequence reads were collapsed and filtered. For each sample, productive Simpson clonality was calculated as the square root of Simpson's diversity index across productive rearrangements. TCRdb took over this immuneACCESS table, retaining in-frame rearrangements with V and J assigned. Such tables are incomplete; in checked studies, under half of the missing clones stem from an unresolved V gene, and the remainder is unexplained. V and J calls and clone size are copied from that table; D and trimming were computed from the DNA. Counted in this sample were fewer than 300,000 clones; roughly 85% of them appeared once. 2.5% to 3% of the sample is taken by the ten largest.

The receptor comes from a woman in her 70s with active or convalescent COVID-19. Rearrangement joined TRBV4-1 to TRBJ1-2; a weak D assignment points to TRBD1 (5 bases agree). Material: peripheral blood. The CDR3 protein is CASSQAVPREVVRGYGYTF. The sequenced DNA is TGCGCCAGCAGCCAAGCGGTTCCCAGGGAAGTCGTCCGTGGGTATGGCTACACCTTC.